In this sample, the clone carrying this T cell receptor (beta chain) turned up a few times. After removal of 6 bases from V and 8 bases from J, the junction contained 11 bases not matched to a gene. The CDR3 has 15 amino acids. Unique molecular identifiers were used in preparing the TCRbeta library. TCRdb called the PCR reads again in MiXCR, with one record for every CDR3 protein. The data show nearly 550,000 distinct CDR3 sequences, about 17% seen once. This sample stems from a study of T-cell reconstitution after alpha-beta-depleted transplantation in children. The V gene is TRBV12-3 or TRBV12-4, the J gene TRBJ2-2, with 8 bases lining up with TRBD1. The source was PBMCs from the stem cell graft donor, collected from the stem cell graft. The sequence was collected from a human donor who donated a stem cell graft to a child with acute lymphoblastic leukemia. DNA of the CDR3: TGTGCCAGCAGATCCGGACAGGGCATTATAGGGGAGCTGTTTTTT. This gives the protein CASRSGQGIIGELFF.